The 9 T cell receptor beta chains presented below share a single source sample, sequenced in a study of beta chain features in type 1 diabetes. Study-wide results and caveats: Among all four CD4+ subsets, Type 1 diabetes patients had TCRB CDR3s that were moderately but significantly shorter.

No antigen is known for these receptors. Expressed TCRB transcripts were sequenced after all isolated RNA was converted to cDNA. Using immunoSEQ multiplex PCR, the repertoire was profiled, and TCRdb retains in-frame clones only, with some absent. The sample holds under 350,000 clones, roughly 24% seen once. Sequencing input: naive CD4+ T cells from blood. All receptors come from a woman in her thirties with type 1 diabetes.

The chain is built from TRBV29-1 and TRBJ2-1, with D possibly TRBD1 on 6 matching bases. The V gene's germline CDR1 is SQVTM and CDR2 ANQGSEA. The CDR3 runs to 12 residues. V was clipped by 4 bases and J by 4 bases, with 8 bases between them. The CDR3 nucleotides are TGCAGCGTTGGGACAGAGTACAATGAGCAGTTCTTC. Translated: CSVGTEYNEQFF.

This clone occurred a few times. The rearrangement links TRBV28 to TRBJ2-7; TRBD1 might be the D (6 bases). There are 12 residues in the CDR3. Trimming cost V 4 bases and J 5 bases, with 9 bases left between them. The germline CDR1 and CDR2 sequences are MDHEN and SYDVKM. The chain's CDR3 is CASSSRGNEQYF. The CDR3 coding sequence is TGTGCCAGCAGTTCTAGGGGGAACGAGCAGTACTTC.

This clone has a handful of counts. J is TRBJ2-3 and V is TRBV18; TRBD2 matches 7 bases. This CDR3 is built from 18 residues. Germline lookup yields CDR1 KGHSH and CDR2 LQKENI. V dropped 3 bases and J dropped 0; count of bases not matched to a gene: 12. CDR3 in amino acids: CASSPNERGLTSTDTQYF. CDR3 nucleotides: TGTGCCAGCTCACCGAACGAGCGGGGATTAACTAGCACAGATACGCAGTATTTT. The full variable domain, completed using reference TRBV18 and TRBJ2-3, is NAGVMQNPRHLVRRRGQEARLRCSPMKGHSHVYWYRQLPEEGLKFMVYLQKENIIDESGMPKERFSAEFPKEGPSILRIQQVVRGDSAAYFCASSPNERGLTSTDTQYFGPGTRLTVL.

This clone has more than one count but fewer than ten. V usage is TRBV7-3 and J usage is TRBJ2-7, with 9 bases lining up with TRBD2. Trimming took 4 bases from V and 4 from J; bases not matched to a gene: 8. The CDR3 has 15 residues. Germline values: CDR1 SGHTA, CDR2 FQGTGA. The CDR3 sequence: CASSSASGKQYEQYF. The CDR3 DNA reads as TGTGCCAGCAGCTCCGCTAGCGGGAAACAGTACGAGCAGTACTTC.

This clone was seen just once. It is likely a read error, because the conserved phenylalanine at the end of the CDR3 is missing. The chain employs TRBV20-1 and TRBJ1-1, with D uncertain. The CDR3 is 10 residues long. CDR1 is DFQATT, CDR2 SNEGSKA, per germline (reference sequence). CDR3: CRAMGTEAFL. In DNA, the CDR3 is TGCAGAGCTATGGGGACTGAAGCTTTCCTT.

Remarks on this clone: Additional DNA sequences in this sample encode the identical CDR3. The chain links TRBV29-1 to TRBJ2-7; a weak D match, TRBD1 (5 bases). Germline assignment: CDR1 SQVTM and CDR2 ANQGSEA. This CDR3 region has 12 residues. Trimming removed 4 bases from V and 3 bases from J, with 10 bases in between. CDR3 protein: CSVAGQFYEQYF. In nucleotides, the CDR3 is TGCAGCGTTGCAGGGCAATTCTACGAGCAGTACTTC.

The table lists this clone with a few counts. CDR3 residues: CASSDYVRGNEQFF. CDR3 nucleotides: TGTGCCAGCAGTGATTATGTCAGGGGAAATGAGCAGTTCTTC. V and J are TRBV25-1 and TRBJ2-1; D is possibly TRBD1 (6 bases). The CDR3 sequence is 14 residues long. The germline CDR1 and CDR2 sequences are MGHDK and SYGVNS. The V end was cut by 3 bases, the J end by 7 bases, with 13 bases between. Complete variable domain (other parts from reference TRBV25-1 and TRBJ2-1): EADIYQTPRYLVIGTGKKITLECSQTMGHDKMYWYQQDPGMELHLIHYSYGVNSTEKGDLSSESTVSRIRTEHFPLTLESARPSHTSQYLCASSDYVRGNEQFFGPGTRLTVL.

This chain joins TRBV4-1 and TRBJ2-7; TRBD2 might be the D (6 bases). From germline, CDR1 is MGHRA and CDR2 YSYEKL. V shed 0 bases and J shed 8 bases, with 8 bases lying between them. This CDR3 has 12 residues. This CDR3 is CASSQDGGKQYF. CDR3 bases: TGCGCCAGCAGCCAAGATGGGGGGAAGCAGTACTTC.

The table lists this clone with a few counts. The genes are TRBV9 and TRBJ1-1, with unresolved D. Trimming left V 0 bases short and J 4 bases short, with 7 bases between. The CDR3 spans 13 residues. CDR1 and CDR2 from the germline V gene are SGDLS and YYNGEE. The CDR3 nucleotides are TGTGCCAGCAGCGTAGCAGGATCCACTGAAGCTTTCTTT. This codes for CASSVAGSTEAFF.